A selection of T cell receptor beta chains follows, all from one sample in a study of early T cells in non-severe SARS-CoV-2 infection. TCRdb reprocessed the 5' RACE reads via MiXCR and lists one record per CDR3 protein. The sample holds nearly 55,000 distinct CDR3 sequences, roughly 8.2% seen once. The sample in question was whole blood, obtained at baseline. These receptors originate from an adult who was a healthcare worker with PCR-confirmed SARS-CoV-2 infection or an uninfected control (not recorded which). Both conserved end residues are part of each CDR3. Fields, in order: D gene, V gene, J gene, clone size, CDR3 protein, CDR3 DNA. The D gene is left open where the match is weak. Not every row has a clone size; where given, it reads once, few, many or a size class.

D gene: -
V gene: TRBV9
J gene: TRBJ2-1
clone size: -
CDR3 protein: CASSVGQSNEQFF
CDR3 DNA: TGTGCCAGCAGCGTAGGACAGAGCAATGAGCAGTTCTTC

D gene: TRBD2
V gene: TRBV28
J gene: TRBJ2-5
clone size: -
CDR3 protein: CASSEGLAGVEETQYF
CDR3 DNA: TGTGCCAGCAGCGAAGGACTAGCGGGAGTAGAAGAGACCCAGTACTTC

D gene: -
V gene: TRBV28
J gene: TRBJ1-1
clone size: -
CDR3 protein: CASGDTYLNTEAFF
CDR3 DNA: TGTGCCAGCGGAGACACCTACCTGAACACTGAAGCTTTCTTT

D gene: TRBD2
V gene: TRBV6-5
J gene: TRBJ2-1
clone size: many
CDR3 protein: CASSYSGRTSGNEQFF
CDR3 DNA: TGTGCCAGCAGTTACTCTGGTAGAACTAGCGGAAATGAGCAGTTCTTC

D gene: TRBD2
V gene: TRBV6-1
J gene: TRBJ2-7
clone size: few
CDR3 protein: CASSAAGVTYEQYF
CDR3 DNA: TGTGCCAGCAGTGCCGCGGGAGTAACATACGAGCAGTACTTC

D gene: TRBD1
V gene: TRBV29-1
J gene: TRBJ1-1
clone size: -
CDR3 protein: CSVLRQGNTEAFF
CDR3 DNA: TGCAGCGTTCTTCGACAGGGGAACACTGAAGCTTTCTTT

D gene: -
V gene: TRBV6-2/TRBV6-3
J gene: TRBJ2-5
clone size: -
CDR3 protein: CASSYSTGRGSQSRETQYF
CDR3 DNA: TGTGCCAGCAGTTACTCGACTGGGAGGGGGAGTCAATCCAGGGAGACCCAGTACTTC

D gene: -
V gene: TRBV7-2
J gene: TRBJ2-6
clone size: -
CDR3 protein: CASSESWISGANVLTF
CDR3 DNA: TGTGCCAGCAGCGAAAGCTGGATCTCTGGGGCCAACGTCCTGACTTTC

D gene: TRBD2
V gene: TRBV6-1
J gene: TRBJ2-4
clone size: few
CDR3 protein: CASSDAPGLAGTKNIQYF
CDR3 DNA: TGTGCCAGCAGTGATGCCCCGGGACTAGCGGGCACCAAAAACATTCAGTACTTC

D gene: -
V gene: TRBV20-1
J gene: TRBJ2-7
clone size: many
CDR3 protein: CSALPGEAYEQYF
CDR3 DNA: TGCAGTGCGTTGCCAGGGGAAGCTTACGAGCAGTACTTC